This TCR beta chain emerged from a study of cytomegalovirus exposure and HLA in healthy donors. The PCR was carried out with 60 Vbeta primers and 13 Jbeta primers. Produced via immunoSEQ multiplex PCR; TCRdb's table is partial and in-frame only. This table holds more than 95,000 clones, around 77% found once. Trimming shortened V by 6 bases and J by 1 base, and 19 bases separated the two germline ends. Germline CDR1 reads MDHEN; CDR2 reads SYDVKM. The CDR3 has 17 residues. The TCR was taken from a man aged 50-60 years in good health and CMV-seropositive. Sample: PBMCs. V and J are TRBV28 and TRBJ2-1; D is perhaps TRBD1 (6 bases). Written as DNA, the CDR3 is TGTGCCAGCAGGTCTTTTAGAGGAGACAGGTCCTACAATGAGCAGTTCTTC. This gives the protein CASRSFRGDRSYNEQFF.